This entry describes one TCR beta chain. In the original analysis: Estimates of nucleated cell counts were drawn from the amplification of reference gene primers. Measured with immunoSEQ multiplex PCR; TCRdb has only the in-frame clones, and not every one. D and trimming come from the DNA, and the V and J calls and clone size come from that table. Among 300,000 to 400,000 clones listed, around 91% were seen once. This record belongs to a study of blood T cell repertoires in COVID-19. The overall study: T cells, B-cell-depleted T cells, or PBMCs supplied cDNA or gDNA.

The germline V gene has CDR1 SGHNT and CDR2 YENEEA. Trimming removed 10 bases from V and 7 bases from J; junction bases left unmatched: 6. This CDR3 region has 12 residues. This chain uses TRBV11-3 with TRBJ2-1; TRBD2 agrees at 8 bases. Sequencing was done on a sample of peripheral blood. The receptor's source is a woman in her late teens or twenties who had recovered from COVID-19. The CDR3 DNA follows: TGTGCCACCTCGGCTAGCGGGAATGAGCAGTTCTTC. Translating it yields CATSASGNEQFF.